Listed below are T cell receptor beta chains from one sample, sequenced in a study of PD-1 blockade in classical Hodgkin lymphoma. The method was immunoSEQ multiplex PCR; TCRdb's version includes in-frame clones alone and lacks a portion of them. The data contain about 50,000 clones, under 80% of them singletons. Sequencing used peripheral blood mononuclear cells (PBMCs), obtained before the fourth cycle of nivolumab. The receptor set was obtained from a human donor with classical Hodgkin lymphoma. The CDR3 runs from the conserved cysteine through the conserved F or W. A D gene is named only where the DNA matches it firmly. Clone sizes are given selectively: once, few, many, or a class where the clone is expanded.

TRBJ2-2,TRBD2,TRBV5-6,once,TGTGCCAGCAGCGTACTAGCGGGAGGGCCTCTTAACACCGGGGAGCTGTTTTTT,CASSVLAGGPLNTGELFF
TRBJ2-3,TRBD2,TRBV7-2,once,TGTGCCAGCAGCCCTAGCGGGTCCCGGATCCATACGCAGTATTTT,CASSPSGSRIHTQYF
TRBJ1-1,-,TRBV27,-,TGTGCCAGCACCCCCTGGGGCGGCATGAGGGCTTTCTTT,CASTPWGGMRAFF
TRBJ2-7,TRBD2,TRBV11-3,-,TGTGCCAGCAGCTTAGCCGGGACTAGTCGCTACGAGCAGTACTTC,CASSLAGTSRYEQYF
TRBJ2-7,-,TRBV7-9,-,TGTGCCAGCAGCTACAGTCCGGTAGGTTACTCCTACGAGCAGTACTTC,CASSYSPVGYSYEQYF
TRBJ2-7,-,TRBV7-6,-,TGTGCCAGCAGCTTTTCAGGGTATCCAGGTACCTCCTACGAGCAGTACTTC,CASSFSGYPGTSYEQYF
TRBJ1-5,-,TRBV7-8,-,TGTGCCAGCAGCCAACGGGACAATTTTATGGGCAATCAGCCCCAGCATTTT,CASSQRDNFMGNQPQHF
TRBJ2-6,TRBD1,TRBV19,few,TGTGCCAGTAGTATTCGGGACAGGGGCCCGAAATACTCTGGGGCCAACGTCCTGACTTTC,CASSIRDRGPKYSGANVLTF
TRBJ2-2,TRBD2,TRBV27,few,TGTGCCAGCAGGCCAGGGCCGGGACTAGCATCCGCGAACACCGGGGAGCTGTTTTTT,CASRPGPGLASANTGELFF
TRBJ2-2,-,TRBV5-6,-,TGTGCCAGCAGCTGGGGGACCGGGGAGCTGTTTTTT,CASSWGTGELFF
TRBJ2-5,TRBD1,TRBV7-2,few,TGTGCCAGCAGCCTCAGACAGGGTTCTGAGACCCAGTACTTC,CASSLRQGSETQYF
TRBJ2-1,-,TRBV2,-,TGTGCCAGCGGACCCTACAATGAGCAGTTCTTC,CASGPYNEQFF
TRBJ1-5,-,TRBV5-1,-,TGCGCCAGCAGCTTGGGAGTGGGCAATCAGCCCCAGCATTTT,CASSLGVGNQPQHF
TRBJ2-7,-,TRBV4-3,few,TGCGCCAGCAGCCAAGATTCAAGTTTCGAAGCCTACGAGCAGTACTTC,CASSQDSSFEAYEQYF
TRBJ1-5,-,TRBV19,-,TGTGCCAGTAGGCGACAGGCCATCAGCCCCCAGCATTTT,CASRRQAISPQHF
TRBJ2-1,TRBD2,TRBV7-2,-,TGTGCCAGCAGCTTAGGGACTAGCGGGGGGAATGAGCAGTTCTTC,CASSLGTSGGNEQFF
TRBJ2-2,TRBD1,TRBV5-1,-,TGCGCCAGCAGTTCCCGGAGGACAGGGGGCGGAACCGGGGAGCTGTTTTTT,CASSSRRTGGGTGELFF
TRBJ2-7,-,TRBV7-9,-,TGTGCCAGCAGCTTAATGGGTGAGGGCTACGAGCAGTACTTC,CASSLMGEGYEQYF
TRBJ2-4,-,TRBV5-4,-,TGTGCCAGCAGCTTTCCTGACAGGGGAGGGGACATTCAGTACTTC,CASSFPDRGGDIQYF
TRBJ1-3,-,TRBV5-1,-,TGCGCCAGCAGCTTGGGGTTGGGGCCTGGAAACACCATATATTTT,CASSLGLGPGNTIYF
TRBJ2-7,TRBD2,TRBV11-2,-,TGTGCCAGCAGCTCCGGAGGCTCGGGACTAGCGGGACACGAGCAGTACTTC,CASSSGGSGLAGHEQYF
TRBJ2-1,-,TRBV7-9,-,TGTGCCAGCAGCTTAGCTCAAGGTCAGTTCTTC,CASSLAQGQFF
TRBJ1-5,-,TRBV19,-,TGTGCCAGTAGTATAGACCCCCGGACACCTAGCAATCAGCCCCAGCATTTT,CASSIDPRTPSNQPQHF
TRBJ2-5,-,TRBV9,-,TGTGCCAGCAGCGTCCCAGGGCGGGAGACCCAGTACTTC,CASSVPGRETQYF
TRBJ2-2,-,TRBV25-1,-,TGTGCCAGCAGTGAATTAATAATCCTGGGGGGCACCGGGGAGCTGTTTTTT,CASSELIILGGTGELFF
TRBJ2-1,-,TRBV11-1,-,TGTGCCAGCAGCCAGGGGTGGAATGAGCAGTTCTTC,CASSQGWNEQFF
TRBJ2-5,-,TRBV18,-,TGTGCCAGCTCACCAAACCGGGACACCCAAGAGACCCAGTACTTC,CASSPNRDTQETQYF
TRBJ1-2,TRBD1,TRBV5-6,few,TGTGCCAGCAGCTTGGTCTCGACAGGGGTCATCTACACCTTC,CASSLVSTGVIYTF
TRBJ2-5,TRBD1,TRBV5-1,once,TGCGCCAGCAGTTGGGACAGCGACGCCCAGTACTTC,CASSWDSDAQYF
TRBJ2-3,TRBD2,TRBV28,-,TGTGCCAGCAGACTAGCGGGAGGGGGGACAGATACGCAGTATTTT,CASRLAGGGTDTQYF
TRBJ2-7,TRBD1,TRBV9,once,TGTGCCAGCAGCGTATCTTGGGCGGCGGGACAGGGGACCTACGAGCAGTACTTC,CASSVSWAAGQGTYEQYF
TRBJ1-1,-,TRBV5-1,-,TGCGCCAGCAGCTATCGAGACACGAGCACTGAAGCTTTCTTT,CASSYRDTSTEAFF
TRBJ2-7,-,TRBV2,-,TGTGCCAGCAGCCGAGGACCCGATAGCATGCACTTC,CASSRGPDSMHF